This TCR beta chain was captured by sequencing in a study of neurological immune-mediated disorders. V trimming: 1 base; J trimming: 1 base; junction bases outside the gene matches: 9. Germline CDR1 reads SNHLY; CDR2 reads FYNNEI. CDR3 length equals 17 residues. Over 180 million TCR-beta sequences from 15-18 subjects were obtained in each sequencing run. TCRdb redid the calling of the 5' RACE reads with MiXCR, one entry per CDR3 protein. The table has 25,000 to 35,000 distinct CDR3 sequences, about 15% seen once. Overall study results and limits: The greatest TCR clonal expansion occurred in HTLV-1-associated myelopathy and the least in multiple sclerosis, which fell below healthy controls. There were no CDR3 amino acid sequences shared by expanded clones across subjects, a result suggesting private repertoires in all groups.

Time point denoted: technical triplicate 3. The cell input for sorted libraries was 950,000 to 1,000,000, and those cells were CD4+ or CD8+ T cells. This clonotype was seen many times. Its antigen is undetermined. Material: CD4+ T cells from blood. The chain carries TRBV2 and TRBJ2-5, with 7 positions matching TRBD2. This TCR was sampled from a female donor with HTLV-1-associated myelopathy (HAM/TSP). Here the CDR3 reads CASSEGLTSSFQETQYF. CDR3 DNA: TGTGCCAGCAGTGAAGGGCTGACTAGCAGTTTCCAAGAGACCCAGTACTTC.